The present entry profiles one T cell receptor beta chain with its context. Some clones are missing from TCRdb's copy, which holds only in-frame ones; the method was immunoSEQ multiplex PCR. This table holds some 33,000 clones, 75% to 90% found once. This entry is derived from a study of lymphopenia after photon versus proton radiotherapy. This material consisted of peripheral blood, taken from a patient treated with photon-based radiotherapy. The receptor was derived from a woman in her 50s with pancreatic cancer.

The CDR3 region is CASSPRPASANTEAFF. CDR3 nucleotide sequence: TGTGCCAGCTCACCACGACCGGCGTCCGCGAACACTGAAGCTTTCTTT. This chain joins TRBV18 and TRBJ1-1, with unresolved D. V lost 1 base and J 1 base, leaving 13 bases between the germline ends. Germline V gene data show CDR1 as KGHSH and CDR2 as LQKENI. CDR3 length: 16 amino acids.